This record covers a single T cell receptor beta chain. What it recognizes is unknown. The data belong to a study of CD8 T cells in Susac syndrome. General observations from the study: The study conceded that relatively few individuals underwent its TCR sequencing and HLA analysis.

The CDR3 sequence is 13 residues long. V lost 6 bases and J lost 8, with 16 bases in between. When the RNA was reverse transcribed, random hexamers were used with an input of roughly 0.45 to 1 ug. TCRdb re-called the immunoSEQ multiplex PCR reads with MiXCR, one entry per CDR3 protein. The profile shows about 130,000 distinct CDR3 sequences, 85% to 95% of them singletons. This chain connects TRBV12-3 or TRBV12-4 to TRBJ1-2, with D unresolved. The sequence came from a human donor with multiple sclerosis. Sequencing was done on a sample of CD8+ T cells from PBMCs. CDR3 nucleotide sequence: TGTGCCAGCAGCCCGGGCCCTCTTTACGGCTACACCTTC. Translated: CASSPGPLYGYTF.